What follows is one T cell receptor beta chain and its context. Antigen unknown. This sample is part of a study of OX40 agonist ivuxolimab in advanced cancers. About the study: Males comprised approximately 81% of the group, whose mean age was approximately 60 years (range 23 to 79).

Generated by immunoSEQ multiplex PCR, the TCRdb table keeps only in-frame clones and is missing some. The sample lists around 60,000 clones; more than 85% were seen once. Findings and caveats of the study: Circulating CD4+ and CD8+ T cells showed clonal expansion by week 6 at 0.1 to 3.0 mg/kg.

After removal of 4 bases from V and 6 bases from J, the junction contained 21 bases not matched to a gene. The CDR3 runs to 20 residues. Germline V gives CDR1 SNHLY, CDR2 FYNNEI. This receptor was identified in an adult with an advanced solid tumor such as melanoma, head and neck, liver or kidney cancer. The specimen comprised CD4+ or CD8+ T cells sorted from blood, sampled in a trial of the OX40 agonist ivuxolimab. The chain joins TRBV2 to TRBJ2-2; 9 bases match TRBD2. The CDR3 protein is CASSGSRGGGRASYAGELFF. The CDR3 region has the DNA TGTGCCAGCAGTGGAAGCAGGGGCGGCGGGAGGGCCTCCTATGCCGGGGAGCTGTTTTTT. Based on the CDR3 plus reference TRBV2 and TRBJ2-2, the full variable domain is EPEVTQTPSHQVTQMGQEVILRCVPISNHLYFYWYRQILGQKVEFLVSFYNNEISEKSEIFDDQFSVERPDGSNFTLKIRSTKLEDSAMYFCASSGSRGGGRASYAGELFFGEGSRLTVL.